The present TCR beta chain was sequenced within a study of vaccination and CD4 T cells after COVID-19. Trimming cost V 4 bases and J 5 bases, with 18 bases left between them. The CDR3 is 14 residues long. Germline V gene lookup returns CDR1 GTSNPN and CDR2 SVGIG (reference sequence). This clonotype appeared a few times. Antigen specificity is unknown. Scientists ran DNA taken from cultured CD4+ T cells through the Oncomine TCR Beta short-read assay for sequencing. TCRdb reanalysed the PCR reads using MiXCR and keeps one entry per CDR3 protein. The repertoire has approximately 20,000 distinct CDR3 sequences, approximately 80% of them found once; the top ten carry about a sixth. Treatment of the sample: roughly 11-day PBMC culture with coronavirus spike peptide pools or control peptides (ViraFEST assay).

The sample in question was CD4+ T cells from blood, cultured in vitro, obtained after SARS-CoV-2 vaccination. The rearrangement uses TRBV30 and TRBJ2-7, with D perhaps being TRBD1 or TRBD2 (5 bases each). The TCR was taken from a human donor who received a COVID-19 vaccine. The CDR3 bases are TGTGCCTGGAATAAACAGGTTACGAGGGACGAGCAGTACTTC. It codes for CAWNKQVTRDEQYF.